Presented here are 6 T cell receptor beta chains from one specimen sequenced in a study of blood T cell repertoires in COVID-19. Generated by immunoSEQ multiplex PCR, the TCRdb table keeps only in-frame clones and is missing some. The sample gives tens of thousands of clones, roughly 76% of which show up once; under 9% is in the top ten. Sequenced: peripheral blood. The source is a man between 70 and 80 years old with active or convalescent COVID-19.

V gene TRBV6-5 combines with J gene TRBJ2-2, with D maybe TRBD2 (6 bases). Germline V gives CDR1 MNHEY, CDR2 SVGAGI. CDR3 length equals 14 residues. The V end lost 10 bases, the J end lost 0 bases, and 12 bases lay between the germline ends. The CDR3, as DNA: TGTGCCACCCGGGACTGGACGAACACCGGGGAGCTGTTTTTT. Translation gives CATRDWTNTGELFF.

This rearrangement joins TRBV28 to TRBJ2-2; D is ambiguous. V lost 3 bases and J lost 0, with 8 bases in between. CDR1 is MDHEN, CDR2 SYDVKM, per germline. The CDR3 is made up of 15 amino acids. The CDR3 sequence is CASSLALTNTGELFF. CDR3 sequence (DNA): TGTGCCAGCAGTTTGGCCTTAACGAACACCGGGGAGCTGTTTTTT. Together with reference TRBV28 and TRBJ2-2, the CDR3 gives the full variable domain: DVKVTQSSRYLVKRTGEKVFLECVQDMDHENMFWYRQDPGLGLRLIYFSYDVKMKEKGDIPEGYSVSREKKERFSLILESASTNQTSMYLCASSLALTNTGELFFGEGSRLTVL.

This clone was recorded many times. The chain couples TRBV6-2 or TRBV6-3 to TRBJ2-7; possibly TRBD1 for D (6 bases). V lost 4 bases, J lost 4 bases, and 32 bases lay in between. This CDR3 is 20 amino acids long. Germline V gene lookup returns CDR1 MNHEY and CDR2 SVGEGT. The CDR3 reads CASSWPAGGWGRQDSYEQYF. DNA for the CDR3: TGTGCCAGCAGTTGGCCAGCTGGCGGATGGGGTAGACAGGACTCATACGAGCAGTACTTC.

In its sample, this clone was seen once. The chain employs TRBV27 and TRBJ1-5; tentatively, D is TRBD1 (5 bases). V was clipped by 6 bases and J by 0 bases, with 12 bases between them. Germline V gives CDR1 MNHEY, CDR2 SMNVEV (reference sequence). The CDR3 covers 15 residues. CDR3 in amino acids: CASSFQGYSNQPQHF. For the CDR3, the DNA is TGTGCCAGCAGCTTCCAGGGTTATAGCAATCAGCCCCAGCATTTT.

The chain couples TRBV5-3 to TRBJ1-5; 10 positions match TRBD1. TRBV5-3 has ORF status, its function being uncertain. The CDR3 is 17 amino acids. Unmatched junction bases numbered 11, after V lost 3 bases and J lost 5 bases. The CDR3 sequence is CARSCITGTGVHQPQHF. The DNA for the CDR3 is TGTGCCAGAAGCTGCATTACCGGGACAGGGGTGCATCAGCCCCAGCATTTT.

Regarding this clone: A junction boundary mismatches the germline segment, possibly from a read error. The chain uses TRBV6-6 and TRBJ1-4; D call uncertain. This CDR3 spans 15 amino acids. Germline CDR1 and CDR2: MNHNY and SVGAGI (reference sequence). CDR3: CASSDSRSTNEKLFF. CDR3 sequence (DNA): TGTGCCAGCAGTGACTCCAGGTCAACTAATGAAAAACTGTTTTTT.